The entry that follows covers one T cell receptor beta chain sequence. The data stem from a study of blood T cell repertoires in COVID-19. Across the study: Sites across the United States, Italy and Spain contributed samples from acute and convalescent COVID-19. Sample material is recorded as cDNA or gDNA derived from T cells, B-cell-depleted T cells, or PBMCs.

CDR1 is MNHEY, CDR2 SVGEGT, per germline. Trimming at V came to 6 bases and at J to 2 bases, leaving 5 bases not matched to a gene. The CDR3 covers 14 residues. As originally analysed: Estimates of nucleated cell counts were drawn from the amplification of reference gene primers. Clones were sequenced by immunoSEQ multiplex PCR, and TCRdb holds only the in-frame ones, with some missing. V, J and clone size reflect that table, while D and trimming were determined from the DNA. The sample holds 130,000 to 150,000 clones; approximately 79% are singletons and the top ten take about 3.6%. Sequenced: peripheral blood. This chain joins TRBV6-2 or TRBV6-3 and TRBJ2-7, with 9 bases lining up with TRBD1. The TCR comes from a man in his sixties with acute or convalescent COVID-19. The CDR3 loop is CASSSDRGTYEQYF. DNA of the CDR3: TGTGCCAGCAGCTCGGACAGGGGAACCTACGAGCAGTACTTC.